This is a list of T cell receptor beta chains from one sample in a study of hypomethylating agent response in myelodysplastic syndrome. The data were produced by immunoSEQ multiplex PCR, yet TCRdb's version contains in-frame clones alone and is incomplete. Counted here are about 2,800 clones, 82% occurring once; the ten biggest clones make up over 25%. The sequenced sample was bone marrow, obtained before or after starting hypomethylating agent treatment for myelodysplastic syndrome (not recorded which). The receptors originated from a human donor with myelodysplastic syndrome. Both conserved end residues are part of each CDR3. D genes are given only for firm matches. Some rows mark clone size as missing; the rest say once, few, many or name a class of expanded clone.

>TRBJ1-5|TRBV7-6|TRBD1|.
TGTGCCAGCAGCGCCGGACAGGGGCACAATCAGCCCCAGCATTTT
CASSAGQGHNQPQHF
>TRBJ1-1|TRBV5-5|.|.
TGTGCCAGCAGCTTGTGGGGGGGCGCGAACACTGAAGCTTTCTTT
CASSLWGGANTEAFF
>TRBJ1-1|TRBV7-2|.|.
TGTGCCAGCAGCCAGTTCATCGGAGCCTCCACTGAAGCTTTCTTT
CASSQFIGASTEAFF
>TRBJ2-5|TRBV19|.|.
TGTGCCAGTGGACGGGGCGTGGAGACCCAGTACTTC
CASGRGVETQYF
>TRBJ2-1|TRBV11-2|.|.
TGTGCCAGCAGCCCCGGAAGGTTTGGTGAGCAGTTCTTC
CASSPGRFGEQFF
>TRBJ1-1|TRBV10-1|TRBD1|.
TGCGCCAGCAGTGAGAACAGGGGATTGAACACTGAAGCTTTCTTT
CASSENRGLNTEAFF
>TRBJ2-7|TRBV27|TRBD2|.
TGTGCCAGTTATACTAGCGGGAGAAACTACGAGCAGTACTTC
CASYTSGRNYEQYF
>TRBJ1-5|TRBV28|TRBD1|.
TGTGCCAGCAGCTGGGGACAGACCAGCAATCAGCCCCAGCATTTT
CASSWGQTSNQPQHF
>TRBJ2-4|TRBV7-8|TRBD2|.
TGTGCCAGCAGCTTAGGTAGCGGGGGGGCCGGTGACATTCAGTACTTC
CASSLGSGGAGDIQYF
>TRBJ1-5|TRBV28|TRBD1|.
TGTGCCGGATCGAGGACAGGGGCCTATCAGCCCCAGCATTTT
CAGSRTGAYQPQHF
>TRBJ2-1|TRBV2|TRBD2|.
TGTGCCAGCACCGGGACTAGCGCTGAGCAGTTCTTC
CASTGTSAEQFF
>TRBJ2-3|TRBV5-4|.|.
TGTGCCAGCAGCTTGGATCTAGCGATAGGAGATACGCAGTATTTT
CASSLDLAIGDTQYF
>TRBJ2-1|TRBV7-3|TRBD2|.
TGTGCCAGCAGCCGGACTAGCGAGGATGAGCAGTTCTTC
CASSRTSEDEQFF
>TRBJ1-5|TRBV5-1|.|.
TGCGCCAGCAGCTTGGGGGGGAATAGCAATCAGCCCCAGCATTTT
CASSLGGNSNQPQHF
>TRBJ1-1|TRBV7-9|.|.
TGTGCCAGCAGCGGCCACCGAAAAGGGGGCACTGAAGCTTTCTTT
CASSGHRKGGTEAFF
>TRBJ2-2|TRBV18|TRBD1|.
TGTGCCAGCTCAGCCGGACAGGCAAACACCGGGGAGCTGTTTTTT
CASSAGQANTGELFF
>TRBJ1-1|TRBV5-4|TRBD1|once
TGTGCCAGCAGCCTTAAGACAGGGCCTAACACTGAAGCTTTCTTT
CASSLKTGPNTEAFF
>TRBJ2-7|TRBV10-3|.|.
TGTGCCATCAGTGAAGGGGGTTGGTACGAGCAGTACTTC
CAISEGGWYEQYF
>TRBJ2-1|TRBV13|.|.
TGTGCCACTCAGGAGGGGGGCGCCTACAATGAGCAGTTCTTC
CATQEGGAYNEQFF
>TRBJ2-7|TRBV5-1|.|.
TGCGCCAGCAGCTCGCAAGGGAGCTCCTACGAGCAGTACTTC
CASSSQGSSYEQYF
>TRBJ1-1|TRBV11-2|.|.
TGTGCCAGCAGCTTATCTAGGGGGACTGAAGCTTTCTTT
CASSLSRGTEAFF
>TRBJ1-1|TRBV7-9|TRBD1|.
TGTGCCAGCAGCTTGGGACAGGGGAAGAACACTGAAGCTTTCTTT
CASSLGQGKNTEAFF
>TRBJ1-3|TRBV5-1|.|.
TGCGCCAGCAGCTTGGAGACGGCCGGGAGCTCTGGAAACACCATATATTTT
CASSLETAGSSGNTIYF
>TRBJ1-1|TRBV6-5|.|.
TGTGCCAGCAGTTGGGTTGGGCTGAACACTGAAGCTTTCTTT
CASSWVGLNTEAFF
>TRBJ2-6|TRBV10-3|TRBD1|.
TGTGCCATCACTGGGACAGGGGAGAGAGGGGCCAACGTCCTGACTTTC
CAITGTGERGANVLTF
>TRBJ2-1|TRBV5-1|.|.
TGCGCCAGCAGCTTGTTAGGCAATGAGCAGTTCTTC
CASSLLGNEQFF
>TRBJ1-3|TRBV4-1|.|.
TGCGCCAGCAGCCAGACGGGGACTGGAAACACCATATATTTT
CASSQTGTGNTIYF
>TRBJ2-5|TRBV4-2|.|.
TGTGCCAGCAGCCAAGAACGGGGAGAGACCCAGTACTTC
CASSQERGETQYF
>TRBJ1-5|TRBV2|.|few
TGTGCCAGCAGTGGGCAGGGAATAGGCAATCAGCCCCAGCATTTT
CASSGQGIGNQPQHF
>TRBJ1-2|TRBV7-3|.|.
TGTGCCAGCAGCCCGAATGCCGACTATGGCTACACCTTC
CASSPNADYGYTF
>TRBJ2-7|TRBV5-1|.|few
TGCGCCAGCAGCTTGGAACCCTCCCGGGAGCAGTACTTC
CASSLEPSREQYF
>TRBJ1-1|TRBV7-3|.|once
TGTGCCAGCAGGCCACCGGGACAAACCACTGAAGCTTTCTTT
CASRPPGQTTEAFF
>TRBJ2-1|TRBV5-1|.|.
TGCGCCAGCAGCTTGGGACAGGCCTACAATGAGCAGTTCTTC
CASSLGQAYNEQFF
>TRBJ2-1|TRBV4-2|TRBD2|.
TGTGCCAGCAGCGAACTGACTAGCGGGGCTGGGGATGAGCAGTTCTTC
CASSELTSGAGDEQFF
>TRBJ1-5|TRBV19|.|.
TGTGCCAGTAAGTTGACTGGGGAGGGGGTCAATCAGCCCCAGCATTTT
CASKLTGEGVNQPQHF
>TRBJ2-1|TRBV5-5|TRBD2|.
TGTGCCAGCAGCTTGGAACTAGCGGGAGGGGGCAATGAGCAGTTCTTC
CASSLELAGGGNEQFF
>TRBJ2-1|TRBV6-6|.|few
TGTGCCAGCAGAGAAACTAGTTACGAGCAGTTCTTC
CASRETSYEQFF
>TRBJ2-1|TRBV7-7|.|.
TGTGCCAGCAGCTTAGGAGGGGAGATCGATGAGCAGTTCTTC
CASSLGGEIDEQFF
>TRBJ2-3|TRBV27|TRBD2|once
TGTGCCAGCAGTTTAAGGGAGGGCGATACGCAGTATTTT
CASSLREGDTQYF
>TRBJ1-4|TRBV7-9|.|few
TGTGCCAGCAGCTTCGGAAGTGAAAAACTGTTTTTT
CASSFGSEKLFF
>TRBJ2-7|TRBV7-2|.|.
TGTGCCAGCAGCTCCCATGAGACAGAGCAGTACTTC
CASSSHETEQYF
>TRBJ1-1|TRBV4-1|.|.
TGCGCCAGCAGCCAAGTGGCACCCGGACAGTTTGGGGACACTGAAGCTTTCTTT
CASSQVAPGQFGDTEAFF
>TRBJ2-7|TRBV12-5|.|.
TGTGCTAGTGGTCCTGGGACTCATTACGAGCAGTACTTC
CASGPGTHYEQYF
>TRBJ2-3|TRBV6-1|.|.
TGTGCCAGCAGTGAAAGGACCTACACAGATACGCAGTATTTT
CASSERTYTDTQYF
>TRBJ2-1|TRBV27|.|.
TGTGCCAGCAGTATAAACGGGTGGAACTCCTACAATGAGCAGTTCTTC
CASSINGWNSYNEQFF
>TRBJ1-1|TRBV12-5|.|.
TGTGCTAGTGGTTTAGGCCCGGACAGAGCTTTCTTT
CASGLGPDRAFF
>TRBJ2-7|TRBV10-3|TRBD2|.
TGTGCCATCAGCGGGACTAGGGAAGGGTACGAGCAGTACTTC
CAISGTREGYEQYF
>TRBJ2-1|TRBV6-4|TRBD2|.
TGTGCCAGCAGTCCCGGGACTAGCGGGAGAATGAATGAGCAGTTCTTC
CASSPGTSGRMNEQFF
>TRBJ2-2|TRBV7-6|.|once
TGTGCCAGCCGCCAAAGGTTAACGAACACCGGGGAGCTGTTTTTT
CASRQRLTNTGELFF
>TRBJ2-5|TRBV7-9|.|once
TGTGCCAGCAGCTTAACCACAGGGTGGGGAGCACAAGAGACCCAGTACTTC
CASSLTTGWGAQETQYF